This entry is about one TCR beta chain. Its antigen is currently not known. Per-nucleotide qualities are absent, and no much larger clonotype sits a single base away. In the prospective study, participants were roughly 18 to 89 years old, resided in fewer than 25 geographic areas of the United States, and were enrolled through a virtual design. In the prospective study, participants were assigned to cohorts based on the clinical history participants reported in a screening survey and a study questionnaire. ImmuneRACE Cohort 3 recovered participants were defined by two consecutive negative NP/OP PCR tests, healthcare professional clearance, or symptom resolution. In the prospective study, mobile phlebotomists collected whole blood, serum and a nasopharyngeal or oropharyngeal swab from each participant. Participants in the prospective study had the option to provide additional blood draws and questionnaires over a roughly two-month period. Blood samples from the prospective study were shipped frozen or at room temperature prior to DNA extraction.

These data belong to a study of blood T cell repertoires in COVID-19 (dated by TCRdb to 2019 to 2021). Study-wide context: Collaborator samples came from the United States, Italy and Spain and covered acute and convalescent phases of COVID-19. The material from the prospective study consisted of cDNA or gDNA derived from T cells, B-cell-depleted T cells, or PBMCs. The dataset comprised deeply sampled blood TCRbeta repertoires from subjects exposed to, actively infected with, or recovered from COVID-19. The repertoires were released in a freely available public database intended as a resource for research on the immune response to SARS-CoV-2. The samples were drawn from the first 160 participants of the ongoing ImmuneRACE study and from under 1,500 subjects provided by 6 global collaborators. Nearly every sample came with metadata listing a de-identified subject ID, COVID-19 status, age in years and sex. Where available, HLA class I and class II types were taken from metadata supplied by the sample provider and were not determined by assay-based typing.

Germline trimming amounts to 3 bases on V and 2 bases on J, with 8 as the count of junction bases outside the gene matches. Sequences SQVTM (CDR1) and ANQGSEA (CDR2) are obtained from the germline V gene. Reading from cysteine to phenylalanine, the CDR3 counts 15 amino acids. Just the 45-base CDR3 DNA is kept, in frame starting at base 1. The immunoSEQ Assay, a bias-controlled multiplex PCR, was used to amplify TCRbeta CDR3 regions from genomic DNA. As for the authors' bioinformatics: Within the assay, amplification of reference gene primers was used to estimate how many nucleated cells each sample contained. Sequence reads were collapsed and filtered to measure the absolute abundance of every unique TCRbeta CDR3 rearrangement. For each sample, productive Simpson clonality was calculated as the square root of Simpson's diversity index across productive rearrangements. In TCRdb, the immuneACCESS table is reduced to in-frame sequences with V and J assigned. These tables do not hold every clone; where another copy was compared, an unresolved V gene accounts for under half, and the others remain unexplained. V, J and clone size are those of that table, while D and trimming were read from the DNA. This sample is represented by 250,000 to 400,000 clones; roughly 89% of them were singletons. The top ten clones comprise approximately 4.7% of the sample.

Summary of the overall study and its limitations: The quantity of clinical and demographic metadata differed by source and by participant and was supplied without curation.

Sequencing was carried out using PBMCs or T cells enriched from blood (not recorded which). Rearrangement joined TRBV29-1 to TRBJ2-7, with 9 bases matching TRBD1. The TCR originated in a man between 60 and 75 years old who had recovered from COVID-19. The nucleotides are TGCAGCGTTGAGGACACAGGGGGCTCGACCTACGAGCAGTACTTC. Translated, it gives CSVEDTGGSTYEQYF.